The 27 T cell receptor beta chains below were found in one sample sequenced in a study of radiation and T cells in renal cell carcinoma. The table came from immunoSEQ multiplex PCR; TCRdb's copy has only in-frame clones and leaves some out. The data contain about 150,000 clones, around 89% of them singletons. Regarding time point: baseline pretreatment blood. Documented treatment: 15 Gy SBRT to primary tumor, nephrectomy 4 weeks later. Sequencing was performed on blood, taken from a patient whose treatment included radiotherapy and nephrectomy. These receptors all stem from an older woman with renal cell carcinoma.

V and J are TRBV5-5 and TRBJ1-2; D gene unclear. The germline V gene encodes CDR1 SGHKS and CDR2 YYEKEE (reference sequence). The V and J ends lost 1 base and 4 bases respectively, with 11 bases between them. The CDR3 sequence is 14 residues long. CDR3 residues: CASSLQAVRYGYTF. The CDR3 coding sequence is TGTGCCAGCAGCTTGCAGGCAGTCCGCTATGGCTACACCTTC.

The V and J genes are TRBV29-1 and TRBJ1-2; no firm D call. Trimming removed 4 bases from V and 7 bases from J, with 13 bases in between. This CDR3 has 12 amino acids. Germline V CDR1 and CDR2: SQVTM, ANQGSEA. CDR3 sequence: CSVVRPYGGYTF. Written as DNA, the CDR3 is TGCAGCGTTGTTCGTCCTTACGGTGGCTACACCTTC.

This chain connects TRBV5-4 to TRBJ2-3; D is uncertain. CDR1 SGHNT and CDR2 YYREEE come from the germline V gene (reference sequence). V lost 1 base and J 3 bases, leaving 15 bases between the germline ends. The CDR3 has 16 residues. DNA for the CDR3: TGTGCCAGCAGCTTGAGAAACAGAAGGGCAACAGATACGCAGTATTTT. This gives the protein CASSLRNRRATDTQYF.

The V call is TRBV30, the J call TRBJ1-1, with D unclear. Between the trimmed V and J ends, which lost 0 bases and 6 bases, there was a span of 5 bases. This CDR3 region has 11 residues. Germline loops: CDR1 GTSNPN, CDR2 SVGIG (reference sequence). CDR3 sequence: CAWSVGPEAFF. The CDR3 nucleotides are TGTGCCTGGAGTGTAGGACCTGAAGCTTTCTTT.

The chain carries TRBV7-9 and TRBJ1-4; TRBD1 agrees at 7 bases. With 5 bases clipped from V and 5 bases from J, the junction kept 8 bases outside the gene matches. The CDR3 covers 15 residues. Germline values: CDR1 SEHNR, CDR2 FQNEAQ (reference sequence). For the CDR3, the DNA is TGTGCCAGCAGCCCAGGGACAGTGGGGAATGAAAAACTGTTTTTT. This sequence encodes CASSPGTVGNEKLFF.

This rearrangement joins TRBV7-2 to TRBJ1-2; no firm D call. V lost 1 base and J lost 6, with 12 bases in between. The CDR3 loop spans 14 amino acids. Germline V lookup: CDR1 SGHTA, CDR2 FQGNSA. CDR3 loop: CASSLGQPNDGYTF. The CDR3 DNA reads TGTGCCAGCAGCTTAGGCCAGCCAAATGATGGCTACACCTTC.

The V call is TRBV5-1, the J call TRBJ2-7; 8 positions match TRBD1. CDR3 length: 16 residues. The V gene end was trimmed by 0 bases and the J gene end by 6 bases; junction bases not matched to a gene: 11. Germline-derived CDR1 and CDR2 are SGHRS and YFSETQ. The DNA of the CDR3 is TGCGCCAGCAGCTTGGCCGGGCAGGGGGCATCTCGCGAGCAGTACTTC. Amino acid sequence: CASSLAGQGASREQYF.

This rearrangement joins TRBV30 to TRBJ2-5; TRBD2 matches at 7 bases. This CDR3 has 12 amino acids. The germline V gene has CDR1 GTSNPN and CDR2 SVGIG (reference sequence). V trimming: 5 bases; J trimming: 4 bases; junction bases outside the gene matches: 4. Here the CDR3 reads CAWAGGVETQYF. The CDR3 DNA is TGTGCCTGGGCTGGGGGGGTAGAGACCCAGTACTTC.

CDR3: CASSQSDRVSPLHF. CDR3 nucleotide sequence: TGTGCCAGCAGCCAATCAGACAGGGTTTCACCCCTCCACTTT. The chain recombines TRBV4-2 with TRBJ1-6; TRBD1 agrees at 7 bases. V lost 2 bases, J lost 9 bases, and 4 bases stayed unmatched. The CDR3 is 14 amino acids. Germline-derived CDR1 and CDR2 are LGHNA and YNFKEQ.

The chain couples TRBV5-4 to TRBJ2-1; no definite D call. Trimming cost V 5 bases and J 4 bases, with 10 bases left between them. CDR1 is SGHNT and CDR2 is YYREEE in the germline V gene (reference sequence). The CDR3 has 13 amino acids. The CDR3 DNA is TGTGCCAGCAGAGACCTAGGGTACAATGAGCAGTTCTTC. Translated, it gives CASRDLGYNEQFF.

The rearrangement uses TRBV19 and TRBJ1-1; D is possibly TRBD1 (5 bases). Trimming took 6 bases from V and 5 from J, leaving 25 bases between them. Looked up from germline, CDR1 is LNHDA and CDR2 is SQIVND (reference sequence). The CDR3 runs to 17 residues. The chain's CDR3 is CASRGGAAQSGLTEAFF. As DNA, the CDR3 is TGTGCCAGTAGGGGAGGGGCAGCCCAGTCGGGTTTAACTGAAGCTTTCTTT.

This clone was picked up one time. The V gene is TRBV6-5, the J gene TRBJ1-4; TRBD1 matches at 7 bases. CDR1 is MNHEY and CDR2 is SVGAGI in the germline V gene. This CDR3 contains 15 residues. With 0 bases clipped from V and 6 bases from J, the junction kept 4 bases outside the gene matches. CDR3 sequence: CASSYSSQGDEKLFF. The CDR3, as DNA: TGTGCCAGCAGTTACTCGAGTCAGGGGGATGAAAAACTGTTTTTT.

This rearrangement joins TRBV5-6 to TRBJ1-3; perhaps TRBD1 as D (5 bases). The CDR3 extends over 15 amino acids. The germline V gene encodes CDR1 SGHDT and CDR2 YYEEEE. V was trimmed by 0 bases and J by 0 bases, leaving 7 bases between them. CDR3 loop: CASSLEGSSGNTIYF. Here the CDR3 DNA reads TGTGCCAGCAGCTTGGAGGGGAGCTCTGGAAACACCATATATTTT.

The chain uses TRBV14 and TRBJ1-2; TRBD1 is a possible D gene (5 bases). The CDR3 totals 14 residues. V lost 0 bases and J lost 2, with 7 bases in between. Germline V gives CDR1 SGHDN, CDR2 FVKESK. CDR3 amino acids: CASSQEAGNYGYTF. As DNA, the CDR3 is TGTGCCAGCAGCCAAGAGGCAGGGAACTATGGCTACACCTTC.

The chain combines TRBV10-3 with TRBJ1-1; D ambiguous. The V and J ends lost 11 bases and 0 bases respectively, with 19 bases between them. The length of the CDR3 is 15 residues. Germline CDR1 is ENHRY and CDR2 is SYGVKD. The CDR3 DNA is TGTGCCGCGTCGGCCGCGGGGAGAATGAACACTGAAGCTTTCTTT. Amino acids: CAASAAGRMNTEAFF.

J is TRBJ1-2 and V is TRBV5-1; D remains unclear. The V end was cut by 1 base, the J end by 3 bases, with 7 bases between. Per germline, CDR1 SGHRS and CDR2 YFSETQ. This CDR3 has 13 residues. CDR3 region: CASSLTDYYGYTF. CDR3 DNA: TGCGCCAGCAGCTTGACAGATTACTATGGCTACACCTTC. Full variable domain (rest looked up from reference TRBV5-1 and TRBJ1-2): KAGVTQTPRYLIKTRGQQVTLSCSPISGHRSVSWYQQTPGQGLQFLFEYFSETQRNKGNFPGRFSGRQFSNSRSEMNVSTLELGDSALYLCASSLTDYYGYTFGSGTRLTVV.

The chain couples TRBV27 to TRBJ2-3; D unclear. The length of the CDR3 is 14 residues. Germline CDR1 MNHEY, CDR2 SMNVEV (reference sequence). V dropped 2 bases and J dropped 0 bases, with 6 bases sitting between them. CDR3: CASSLQQSTDTQYF. For the CDR3, the DNA is TGTGCCAGCAGTTTACAGCAGAGCACAGATACGCAGTATTTT.

The chain couples TRBV7-2 to TRBJ2-5; D might be TRBD2 (6 bases). Germline CDR1 SGHTA, CDR2 FQGNSA. The germline V and J ends were trimmed by 4 bases and 4 bases, with 13 bases remaining between them. The CDR3 extends over 14 amino acids. CDR3 protein: CASSSSRGIETQYF. CDR3 bases: TGTGCCAGCAGCTCCTCGCGGGGAATAGAGACCCAGTACTTC.

This clone was seen only a few times. The genes are TRBV14 and TRBJ1-2; D gene uncertain. CDR3 size: 15 residues. V lost 3 bases and J lost 6, with 17 bases in between. Looked up from germline, CDR1 is SGHDN and CDR2 is FVKESK. CDR3 sequence (DNA): TGTGCCAGCAGCCACCTGACGGTCGAGGAGGATGGCTACACCTTC. This gives the protein CASSHLTVEEDGYTF.

The chain joins TRBV4-2 to TRBJ2-2, with D maybe TRBD2 (6 bases). The V end was cut by 6 bases, the J end by 5 bases, with 13 bases between. The CDR3 extends over 14 amino acids. Germline CDR1 is LGHNA and CDR2 is YNFKEQ. The CDR3, as DNA: TGTGCCAGCAGATCAGAGGAGGGGACCGGGGAGCTGTTTTTT. It translates to CASRSEEGTGELFF.

The chain carries TRBV4-2 and TRBJ1-4; D call uncertain. The CDR3 consists of 17 residues. The V gene's germline CDR1 is LGHNA and CDR2 YNFKEQ. The V end was cut by 0 bases, the J end by 3 bases, with 14 bases between. CDR3 amino acids: CASSQDIGKRSNEKLFF. In nucleotides, the CDR3 is TGTGCCAGCAGCCAAGATATAGGAAAGAGATCTAATGAAAAACTGTTTTTT.

This sequence joins TRBV5-6 and TRBJ2-7, with D perhaps given as TRBD1 or TRBD2 (6 bases each). The V end lost 5 bases, the J end lost 5 bases, and 11 bases lay between the germline ends. This CDR3 comprises 12 residues. Germline V gene lookup returns CDR1 SGHDT and CDR2 YYEEEE. The CDR3 loop is CASSPGAHEQYF. CDR3 nucleotides: TGTGCCAGCAGTCCGGGGGCCCACGAGCAGTACTTC.

Points on this clone: At the DNA level, this CDR3 is encoded by other sequences in the same sample as well. This chain uses TRBV28 with TRBJ1-1; possibly TRBD1 for D (5 bases). CDR1 is MDHEN, CDR2 SYDVKM, per germline. V was pared by 1 base and J by 5 bases, with 8 bases between. The length of the CDR3 is 13 residues. The CDR3 DNA follows: TGTGCCAGCAGTTTATTGGGGGGAACTGAAGCTTTCTTT. Translated, it gives CASSLLGGTEAFF. The variable domain in full, completed from reference TRBV28 and TRBJ1-1, reads DVKVTQSSRYLVKRTGEKVFLECVQDMDHENMFWYRQDPGLGLRLIYFSYDVKMKEKGDIPEGYSVSREKKERFSLILESASTNQTSMYLCASSLLGGTEAFFGQGTRLTVV.

About this clone: The sample contains more than one DNA sequence encoding this CDR3. This chain uses TRBV30 with TRBJ2-3; D may be TRBD2 (6 bases). V was shortened by 0 bases and J by 0 bases, with 10 bases between the two germline ends. The germline CDR1 and CDR2 sequences are GTSNPN and SVGIG (reference sequence). The CDR3 consists of 15 residues. CDR3 residues: CAWSVGSGSTDTQYF. CDR3 nucleotide sequence: TGTGCCTGGAGTGTAGGTAGCGGAAGCACAGATACGCAGTATTTT.

V usage is TRBV7-9 and J usage is TRBJ1-6; the D is unclear. Germline-derived CDR1 and CDR2 are SEHNR and FQNEAQ (reference sequence). The CDR3 covers 13 residues. V gave up 1 base and J gave up 7 bases, with 5 bases separating them. CDR3 residues: CASSLVSNSPLHF. CDR3 coding DNA: TGTGCCAGCAGCTTAGTGTCCAATTCACCCCTCCACTTT.

V is TRBV6-1 and J is TRBJ2-4; 10 bases match TRBD2. V was clipped by 0 bases and J by 9 bases; unmatched bases: 5. Germline CDR1 and CDR2: MNHNS and SASEGT. The CDR3 is 15 amino acids. The CDR3 nucleotides are TGTGCCAGCAGTGAAGCAGAGCGGGGGGGCGGCATTCAGTACTTC. It yields the protein CASSEAERGGGIQYF.

CDR3 residues: CASSFPPGGEETQYF. The CDR3 DNA reads TGTGCCAGCAGCTTTCCCCCGGGGGGGGAAGAGACCCAGTACTTC. This sequence joins TRBV5-4 and TRBJ2-5, with 8 bases lining up with TRBD2. CDR1 and CDR2 from the germline V gene are SGHNT and YYREEE (reference sequence). The CDR3 length is 15 residues. Trimming at V came to 2 bases and at J to 3 bases, leaving 6 bases not matched to a gene.